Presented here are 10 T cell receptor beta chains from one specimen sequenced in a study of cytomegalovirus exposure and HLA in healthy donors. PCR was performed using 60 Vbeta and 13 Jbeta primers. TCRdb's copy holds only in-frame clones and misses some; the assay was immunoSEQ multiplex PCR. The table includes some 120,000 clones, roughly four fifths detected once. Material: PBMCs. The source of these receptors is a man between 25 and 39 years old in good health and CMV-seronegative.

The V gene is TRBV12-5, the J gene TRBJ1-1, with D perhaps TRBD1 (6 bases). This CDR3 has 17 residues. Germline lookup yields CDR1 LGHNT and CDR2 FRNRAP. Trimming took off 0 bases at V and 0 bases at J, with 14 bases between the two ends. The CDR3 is CASGLVAGTPMNTEAFF. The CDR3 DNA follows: TGTGCTAGTGGTTTGGTTGCTGGGACACCCATGAACACTGAAGCTTTCTTT. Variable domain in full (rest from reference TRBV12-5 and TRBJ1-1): DARVTQTPRHKVTEMGQEVTMRCQPILGHNTVFWYRQTMMQGLELLAYFRNRAPLDDSGMPKDRFSAEMPDATLATLKIQPSEPRDSAVYFCASGLVAGTPMNTEAFFGQGTRLTVV.

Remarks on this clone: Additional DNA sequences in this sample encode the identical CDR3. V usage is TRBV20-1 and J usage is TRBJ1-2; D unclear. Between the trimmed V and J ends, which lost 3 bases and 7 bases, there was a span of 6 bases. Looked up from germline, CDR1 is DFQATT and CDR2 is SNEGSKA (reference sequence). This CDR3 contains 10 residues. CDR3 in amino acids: CSASSPGYTF. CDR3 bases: TGCAGTGCTAGTTCTCCTGGCTACACCTTC.

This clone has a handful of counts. The chain's CDR3 is CASSFPGQGSYEQYF. CDR3 sequence (DNA): TGCGCCAGCAGTTTTCCGGGACAGGGATCCTACGAGCAGTACTTC. The genes are TRBV5-1 and TRBJ2-7; 9 bases align to TRBD1. CDR1 is SGHRS and CDR2 is YFSETQ in the germline V gene. The V and J ends lost 5 bases and 1 base, in that order; junction bases with no gene match: 7. CDR3 length equals 15 residues.

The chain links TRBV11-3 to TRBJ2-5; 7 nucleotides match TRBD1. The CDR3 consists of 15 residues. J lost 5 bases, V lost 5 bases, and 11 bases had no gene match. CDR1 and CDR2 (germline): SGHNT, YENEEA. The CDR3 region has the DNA TGTGCCAGCAGCCCCGGGACAGAGGTCGGCGAGACCCAGTACTTC. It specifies CASSPGTEVGETQYF. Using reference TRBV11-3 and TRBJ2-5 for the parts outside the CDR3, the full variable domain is EAGVVQSPRYKIIEKKQPVAFWCNPISGHNTLYWYLQNLGQGPELLIRYENEEAVDDSQLPKDRFSAERLKGVDSTLKIQPAELGDSAVYLCASSPGTEVGETQYFGPGTRLLVL.

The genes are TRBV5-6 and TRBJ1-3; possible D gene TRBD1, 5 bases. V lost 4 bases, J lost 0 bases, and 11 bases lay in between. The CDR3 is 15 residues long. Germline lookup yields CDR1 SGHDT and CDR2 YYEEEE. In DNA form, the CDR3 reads TGTGCCAGCAGCCGGTGGGGGGACTCTGGAAACACCATATATTTT. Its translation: CASSRWGDSGNTIYF.

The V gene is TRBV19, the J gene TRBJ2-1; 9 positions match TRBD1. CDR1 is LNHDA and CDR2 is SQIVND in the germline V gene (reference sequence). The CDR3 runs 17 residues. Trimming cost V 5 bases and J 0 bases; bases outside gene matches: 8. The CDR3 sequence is CASSLQQGAYSYNEQFF. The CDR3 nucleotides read TGTGCCAGTAGTCTGCAACAGGGGGCTTACTCCTACAATGAGCAGTTCTTC.

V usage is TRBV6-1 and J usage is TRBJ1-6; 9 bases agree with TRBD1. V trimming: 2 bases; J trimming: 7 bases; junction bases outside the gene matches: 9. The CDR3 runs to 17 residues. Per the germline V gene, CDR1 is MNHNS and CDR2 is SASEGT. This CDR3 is CASSERSPGQGNSPLHF. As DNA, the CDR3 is TGTGCCAGCAGTGAAAGGTCTCCGGGACAGGGAAATTCACCCCTCCACTTT.

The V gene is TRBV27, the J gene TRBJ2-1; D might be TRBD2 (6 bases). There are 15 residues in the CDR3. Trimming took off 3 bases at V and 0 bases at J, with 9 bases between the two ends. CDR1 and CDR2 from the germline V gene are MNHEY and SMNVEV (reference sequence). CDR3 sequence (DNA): TGTGCCAGCAGTTTTGGGGGGAGCTCCTACAATGAGCAGTTCTTC. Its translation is CASSFGGSSYNEQFF.

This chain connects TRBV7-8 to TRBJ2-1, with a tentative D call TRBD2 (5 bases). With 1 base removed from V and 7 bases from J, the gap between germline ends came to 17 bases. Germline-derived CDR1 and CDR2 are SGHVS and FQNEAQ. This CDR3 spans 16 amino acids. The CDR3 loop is CASSLGPGLGKNEQFF. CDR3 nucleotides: TGTGCCAGCAGCTTAGGCCCGGGGTTAGGTAAAAATGAGCAGTTCTTC. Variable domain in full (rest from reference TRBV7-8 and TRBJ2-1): GAGVSQSPRYKVAKRGQDVALRCDPISGHVSLFWYQQALGQGPEFLTYFQNEAQLDKSGLPSDRFFAERPEGSVSTLKIQRTQQEDSAVYLCASSLGPGLGKNEQFFGPGTRLTVL.

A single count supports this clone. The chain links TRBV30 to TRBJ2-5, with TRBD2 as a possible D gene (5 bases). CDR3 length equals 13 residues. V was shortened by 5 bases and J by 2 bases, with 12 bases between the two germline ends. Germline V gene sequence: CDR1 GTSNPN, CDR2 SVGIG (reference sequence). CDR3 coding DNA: TGTGCCTGGGCCTCGGGATTACAAGAGACCCAGTACTTC. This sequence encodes CAWASGLQETQYF.